The TCR beta chain under discussion was sequenced for a study of early T cells in non-severe SARS-CoV-2 infection. About the study: Sequencing used unsorted whole-blood bulk RNA, so chains lack pairing. General observations from the study: The VDJdb matching leaned toward anti-spike CD8 responses and overlooked private and CD4 specificities.

Individual cDNA molecules were tagged with unique molecular identifiers, the study reported. TCRdb called the 5' RACE reads again in MiXCR, with one record for every CDR3 protein. The table lists 65,000 to 90,000 distinct CDR3 sequences, 10% to 15% of them singletons. About this clonotype itself: Antigen specificity is unknown.

The germline V gene encodes CDR1 SNHLY and CDR2 FYNNEI. The CDR3 extends over 11 amino acids. Between the trimmed V and J ends, which lost 4 bases and 7 bases, there was a span of 5 bases. V and J are TRBV2 and TRBJ2-1; D unresolved. Specimen: whole blood. This clonotype was sampled from an adult who was a healthcare worker with PCR-confirmed SARS-CoV-2 infection or an uninfected control (not recorded which). The CDR3 region is CASSAQNEQFF. The CDR3 DNA reads as TGTGCCAGCAGTGCCCAAAATGAGCAGTTCTTC. Full variable domain (rest looked up from reference TRBV2 and TRBJ2-1): EPEVTQTPSHQVTQMGQEVILRCVPISNHLYFYWYRQILGQKVEFLVSFYNNEISEKSEIFDDQFSVERPDGSNFTLKIRSTKLEDSAMYFCASSAQNEQFFGPGTRLTVL.